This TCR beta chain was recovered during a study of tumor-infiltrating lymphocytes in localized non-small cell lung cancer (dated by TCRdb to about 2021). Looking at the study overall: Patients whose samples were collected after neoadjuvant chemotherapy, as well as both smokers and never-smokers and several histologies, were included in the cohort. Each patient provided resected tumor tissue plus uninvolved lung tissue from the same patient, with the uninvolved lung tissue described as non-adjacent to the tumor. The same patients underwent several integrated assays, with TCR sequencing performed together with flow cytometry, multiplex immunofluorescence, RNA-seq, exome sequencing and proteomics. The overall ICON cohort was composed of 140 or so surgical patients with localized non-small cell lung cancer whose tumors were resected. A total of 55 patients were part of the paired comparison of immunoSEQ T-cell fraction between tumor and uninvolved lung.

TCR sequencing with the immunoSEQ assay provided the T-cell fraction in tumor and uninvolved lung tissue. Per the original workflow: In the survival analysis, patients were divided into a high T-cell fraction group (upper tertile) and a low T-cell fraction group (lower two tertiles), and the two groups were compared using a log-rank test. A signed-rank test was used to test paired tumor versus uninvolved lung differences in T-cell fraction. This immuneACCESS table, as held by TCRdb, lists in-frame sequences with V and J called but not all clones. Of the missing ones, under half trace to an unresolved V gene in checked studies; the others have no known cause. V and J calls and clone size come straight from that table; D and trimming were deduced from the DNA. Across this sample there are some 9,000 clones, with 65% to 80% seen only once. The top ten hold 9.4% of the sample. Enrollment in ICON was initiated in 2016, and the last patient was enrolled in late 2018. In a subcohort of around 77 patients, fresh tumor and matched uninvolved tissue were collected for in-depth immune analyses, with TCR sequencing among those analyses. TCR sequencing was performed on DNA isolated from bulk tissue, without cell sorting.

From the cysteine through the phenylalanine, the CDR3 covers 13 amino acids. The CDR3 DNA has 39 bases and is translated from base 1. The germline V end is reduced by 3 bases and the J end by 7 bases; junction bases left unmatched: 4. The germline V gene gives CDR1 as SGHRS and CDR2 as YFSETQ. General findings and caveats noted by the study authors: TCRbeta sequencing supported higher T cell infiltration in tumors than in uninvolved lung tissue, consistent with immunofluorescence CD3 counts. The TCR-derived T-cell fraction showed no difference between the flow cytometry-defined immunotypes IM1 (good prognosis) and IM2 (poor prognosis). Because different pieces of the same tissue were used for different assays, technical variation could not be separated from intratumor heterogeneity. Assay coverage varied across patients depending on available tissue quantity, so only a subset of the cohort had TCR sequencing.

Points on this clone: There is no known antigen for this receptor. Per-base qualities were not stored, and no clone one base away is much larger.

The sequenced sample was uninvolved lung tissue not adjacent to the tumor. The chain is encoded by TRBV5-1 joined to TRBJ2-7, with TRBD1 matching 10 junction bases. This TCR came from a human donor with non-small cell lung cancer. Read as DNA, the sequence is TGCGCCAGCAGCTCGGGACAGGGGAGGGAGCAGTACTTC. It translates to CASSSGQGREQYF.